The rows below give T cell receptor beta chains drawn from one sample of a study of early T cells in non-severe SARS-CoV-2 infection. TCRdb independently ran MiXCR on the 5' RACE reads; one entry per CDR3 protein. The top ten clones hold 34% of a sample with 25,000 to 30,000 distinct CDR3 sequences, approximately 6.4% of them seen once. Sequencing used whole blood, obtained at baseline. The receptors derive from an adult who was a healthcare worker with PCR-confirmed SARS-CoV-2 infection or an uninfected control (not recorded which). CDR3s include the opening cysteine and the closing phenylalanine or tryptophan. The order of the fields is J gene, CDR3 length, V gene, D gene, clone size, CDR3 protein, CDR3 DNA. A D gene is named only where the DNA matches it firmly. The size field is filled for only some rows; it gives once, few, many or a size class.

TRBJ2-5 12 TRBV11-2 . few CASSLLPETQYF TGTGCCAGCAGCTTACTCCCAGAGACCCAGTACTTC
TRBJ2-6 15 TRBV28 . . CASSAWSSGANVLTF TGTGCCAGCAGCGCGTGGAGCTCTGGGGCCAACGTCCTGACTTTC
TRBJ2-2 18 TRBV11-3 TRBD2 many CASSLGSRTSLNTGELFF TGTGCCAGCAGCTTAGGGTCCAGGACTAGCCTCAACACCGGGGAGCTGTTTTTT
TRBJ1-1 17 TRBV5-1 . many CASSEFSLDGVNTEAFF TGCGCCAGCTCAGAGTTTTCCCTCGACGGGGTGAACACTGAAGCTTTCTTT
TRBJ1-2 13 TRBV7-9 . few CASSLGGAYGYTF TGTGCCAGCAGCTTGGGGGGCGCCTATGGCTACACCTTC
TRBJ2-3 17 TRBV4-3 TRBD2 many CASSQDIISGGGDTQYF TGCGCCAGCAGCCAAGATATAATCAGCGGGGGAGGGGATACGCAGTATTTT
TRBJ2-7 14 TRBV6-1 . . CASSEVDLSAEQYF TGTGCCAGCAGTGAAGTAGATCTCTCTGCCGAGCAGTACTTC
TRBJ2-1 17 TRBV20-1 TRBD2 many CSARGTSGRVGYNEQFF TGCAGTGCTAGAGGGACTAGCGGGAGGGTGGGCTACAATGAGCAGTTCTTC
TRBJ2-7 13 TRBV3-1 . . CASSPARGYEQYF TGTGCCAGCAGCCCAGCGCGGGGTTACGAGCAGTACTTC
TRBJ1-1 17 TRBV5-1 . many CASSSDVLRPMNTEAFF TGCGCCAGCAGCTCTGATGTCCTGCGGCCAATGAACACTGAAGCTTTCTTT
TRBJ2-7 12 TRBV7-9 . many CASSLGGGEQYF TGTGCCAGCAGCTTAGGAGGGGGCGAGCAGTACTTC
TRBJ2-7 15 TRBV6-2/TRBV6-3 TRBD2 . CASRLSGGTSYEQYF TGTGCCAGCAGATTAAGCGGGGGGACGTCCTACGAGCAGTACTTC
TRBJ2-1 16 TRBV10-3 . few CAISVSGTYSGNEQFF TGTGCCATCAGTGTTTCGGGAACCTACTCGGGCAATGAGCAGTTCTTC
TRBJ2-1 16 TRBV7-3 TRBD2 . CASSWNSGGFDNEQFF TGTGCCAGCAGCTGGAATAGCGGGGGCTTTGACAATGAGCAGTTCTTC
TRBJ2-7 17 TRBV12-2 . few CASRPRTIRQGSYEQYF TGTGCAAGTCGCCCCAGAACTATCCGACAGGGGTCCTACGAGCAGTACTTC
TRBJ1-5 13 TRBV12-3/TRBV12-4 . many CASSVRRNQPQHF TGTGCCAGCAGCGTTCGCCGGAATCAGCCCCAGCATTTT
TRBJ1-2 16 TRBV6-6 . . CASSLLSVGEGYGYTF TGTGCCAGCAGTTTACTTAGTGTAGGGGAAGGTTATGGCTACACCTTC
TRBJ2-3 13 TRBV30 TRBD1 . CALDRTSTDTQYF TGTGCCTTGGACAGGACAAGCACAGATACGCAGTATTTT
TRBJ1-4 14 TRBV19 . many CASRREGLGEKLFF TGTGCCAGCCGACGAGAGGGTTTAGGGGAAAAACTGTTTTTT
TRBJ2-1 17 TRBV6-2/TRBV6-3 . . CASSQRVSGGPRDEQFF TGTGCCAGCAGCCAGAGGGTCTCCGGGGGGCCCAGAGACGAGCAGTTCTTC
TRBJ2-1 16 TRBV4-3 . many CASSQELGFSYNEQFF TGCGCCAGCAGCCAAGAATTAGGGTTTTCCTACAATGAGCAGTTCTTC
TRBJ2-3 18 TRBV27 TRBD2 . CASSLKGLAGGRADTQYF TGTGCCAGCAGTTTAAAGGGACTAGCGGGGGGCCGCGCAGATACGCAGTATTTT
TRBJ2-1 15 TRBV20-1 TRBD2 many CSAVPGHSGGNEQFF TGCAGTGCTGTTCCCGGACACTCGGGAGGGAATGAGCAGTTCTTC
TRBJ2-5 14 TRBV27 . few CASSFWGSGETQYF TGTGCCAGCAGTTTTTGGGGCTCGGGAGAGACCCAGTACTTC
TRBJ1-6 15 TRBV11-2 . many CASSLEGVRNSPLHF TGTGCCAGCAGCTTAGAAGGGGTTCGGAATTCACCCCTCCACTTT
TRBJ2-7 16 TRBV12-3/TRBV12-4 TRBD2 many CASRAGRRGSSYEQYF TGTGCCAGCAGGGCCGGACGGCGGGGGAGCTCCTACGAGCAGTACTTC
TRBJ2-5 15 TRBV5-4 TRBD2 . CASSLYGGIQETQYF TGTGCCAGCAGCCTTTACGGGGGGATCCAAGAGACCCAGTACTTC
TRBJ2-7 13 TRBV7-2 TRBD2 many CASSLSGGGEQYF TGTGCCAGCAGCTTATCGGGGGGAGGCGAGCAGTACTTC
TRBJ1-1 14 TRBV7-8 . . CASSLEGGLTEAFF TGTGCCAGCAGTTTAGAGGGTGGCCTCACTGAAGCTTTCTTT
TRBJ1-2 14 TRBV29-1 TRBD1 many CSAGQGAGGNGYTF TGCAGCGCTGGGCAGGGGGCTGGGGGTAATGGCTACACCTTC
TRBJ2-7 14 TRBV6-1 . . CASSEAVWRDEQYF TGTGCCAGCAGCGAGGCTGTGTGGCGGGACGAGCAGTACTTC
TRBJ1-5 13 TRBV12-5 . many CAKGPDSNQPQHF TGTGCTAAAGGACCGGATAGCAATCAGCCCCAGCATTTT
TRBJ2-7 16 TRBV25-1 . many CASSEWGARGPYEQYF TGTGCCAGCAGTGAATGGGGAGCACGGGGCCCCTACGAGCAGTACTTC
TRBJ2-3 14 TRBV10-3 . many CAIRGGGSGDTQYF TGTGCCATCAGGGGAGGAGGGTCCGGAGATACGCAGTATTTT
TRBJ2-2 17 TRBV9 TRBD1 many CASSGPRDRVNTGELFF TGTGCCAGCAGCGGACCGAGGGACAGGGTGAACACCGGGGAGCTGTTTTTT
TRBJ2-7 15 TRBV7-8 TRBD1 few CASSRPGQGDLEQYF TGTGCCAGCAGCCGACCGGGACAGGGAGACCTCGAGCAGTACTTC
TRBJ1-4 14 TRBV11-2 . . CASSLSRTNEKLFF TGTGCCAGCAGCTTAAGCAGAACTAATGAAAAACTGTTTTTT
TRBJ2-7 15 TRBV7-9 TRBD1 many CASSATGTGRNEQYF TGTGCCAGCAGCGCAACCGGGACAGGGCGTAACGAGCAGTACTTC
TRBJ2-5 16 TRBV5-1 . many CASRLVFAGTQETQYF TGCGCCAGCAGACTTGTTTTCGCAGGGACCCAAGAGACCCAGTACTTC
TRBJ2-3 13 TRBV20-1 . few CSARTGGINTQYF TGCAGTGCTAGGACGGGTGGGATAAATACGCAGTATTTT